Below are 27 T cell receptor beta chains sequenced from a single sample in a study of T cell responses to AZD1222 COVID-19 vaccine. Profiling relied on immunoSEQ multiplex PCR, and the TCRdb table lists in-frame clones only, not all of them. This sample yields 70,000 to 95,000 clones, of which roughly 86% are seen a single time; 6.9% belongs to the top ten. The starting material was peripheral blood, obtained 28 days after the second AZD1222 dose. These receptors all come from an adult who received the AZD1222 COVID-19 vaccine.

The chain carries TRBV24-1 and TRBJ1-1; D gene ambiguous. Trimming stripped 7 bases from V and 4 bases from J, with 12 bases between. This CDR3 is 13 amino acids long. The germline CDR1 and CDR2 sequences are KGHDR and SFDVKD. CDR3 sequence (DNA): TGTGCCACCAGGGACCGTCCGGGCACTGAAGCTTTCTTT. It encodes CATRDRPGTEAFF.

This clone was recorded once. The chain joins TRBV5-1 to TRBJ2-3, with D possibly being TRBD2 (6 bases). V was clipped by 4 bases and J by 0 bases, with 15 bases between them. CDR3 size: 16 residues. The germline gives CDR1 SGHRS, CDR2 YFSETQ. The CDR3: CASSLLAGASTDTQYF. Here the CDR3 DNA reads TGCGCCAGCAGCCTACTAGCTGGGGCTAGCACAGATACGCAGTATTTT.

The chain is built from TRBV3-1 (or the pseudogene TRBV3-2) and TRBJ1-1; 9 nucleotides agree with TRBD1. CDR3 length equals 14 residues. Germline loops: CDR1 LGHDT, CDR2 YNNKEL (reference sequence). Trimming cost V 10 bases and J 2 bases; bases outside gene matches: 8. CDR3 nucleotide sequence: TGTGCCACCCGACAGGGGGGGAGTAACACTGAAGCTTTCTTT. Its protein is CATRQGGSNTEAFF.

The chain joins TRBV10-3 to TRBJ1-2; D call uncertain. The CDR3 has 12 residues. V was clipped by 5 bases and J by 14 bases, with 18 bases between them. Per the germline V gene, CDR1 is ENHRY and CDR2 is SYGVKD. This CDR3 is CAISSSGRSTTF. The CDR3 nucleotides are TGTGCCATCAGTTCATCGGGCAGGAGTACTACCTTC.

CDR3 amino acids: CASSLGGTSLNEQFF. The DNA of the CDR3 is TGCGCCAGCAGCTTGGGCGGGACTAGTCTAAATGAGCAGTTCTTC. The chain links TRBV5-1 to TRBJ2-1; 8 nucleotides line up with TRBD2. Germline CDR1 reads SGHRS; CDR2 reads YFSETQ. V lost 0 bases to trimming and J lost 7 bases; unmatched junction nucleotides: 6. The CDR3 length is 15 residues.

The chain joins TRBV20-1 to TRBJ1-2; no reliable D call. The CDR3 consists of 14 residues. Germline V CDR1 and CDR2: DFQATT, SNEGSKA (reference sequence). Trimming shortened V by 3 bases and J by 4 bases, and 15 bases separated the two germline ends. CDR3 sequence: CSASLPAPSYGYTF. As DNA, the CDR3 is TGCAGTGCTAGTCTACCAGCACCGAGCTATGGCTACACCTTC.

In DNA form, the CDR3 reads TGTGCCAGCAGTTTCTCACCAGACAGACCGAATGAAAAACTGTTTTTT. Its translation is CASSFSPDRPNEKLFF. The V and J genes are TRBV6-5 and TRBJ1-4; tentative D call: TRBD1 (5 bases). The V end was cut by 4 bases, the J end by 5 bases, with 17 bases between. CDR3 size: 16 residues. Germline-derived CDR1 and CDR2 are MNHEY and SVGAGI.

The CDR3 loop is CASSLGGTSGRGSYNEQFF. The CDR3 DNA follows: TGTGCCAGCAGCTTAGGCGGGACTAGCGGGAGGGGGTCCTACAATGAGCAGTTCTTC. The chain carries TRBV7-9 and TRBJ2-1, with TRBD2 matching over 16 bases. The CDR3 loop spans 19 amino acids. The germline V gene encodes CDR1 SEHNR and CDR2 FQNEAQ (reference sequence). The V segment lost 1 base and the J segment 1 base; nucleotides outside the gene matches: 4.

In its sample, this clone was seen once. The chain employs TRBV19 and TRBJ2-1, with a tentative D call TRBD1 (6 bases). Trimming stripped 2 bases from V and 4 bases from J, with 9 bases between. Germline V gives CDR1 LNHDA, CDR2 SQIVND (reference sequence). The CDR3 sequence is 14 residues long. This CDR3 reads CASSIQGSYNEQFF. In DNA form, the CDR3 reads TGTGCCAGTAGTATACAGGGGAGTTACAATGAGCAGTTCTTC.

V and J are TRBV28 and TRBJ2-7, with a tentative D call TRBD1 (6 bases). Germline CDR1 reads MDHEN; CDR2 reads SYDVKM. V lost 5 bases and J lost 6, with 17 bases in between. The CDR3 has 14 residues. This chain's CDR3 is CASSIPMNRAEQYF. The DNA of the CDR3 is TGTGCCAGCAGTATCCCCATGAACAGGGCCGAGCAGTACTTC.

The genes are TRBV7-2 and TRBJ1-4, with D unclear. Germline lookup yields CDR1 SGHTA and CDR2 FQGNSA. The CDR3 sequence is 13 residues long. The V and J ends lost 4 bases and 8 bases respectively, with 11 bases between them. CDR3 sequence (DNA): TGTGCCAGCAGCTCCGATGGTTGGGAAAAACTGTTTTTT. This encodes CASSSDGWEKLFF. Full variable domain (rest looked up from reference TRBV7-2 and TRBJ1-4): GAGVSQSPSNKVTEKGKDVELRCDPISGHTALYWYRQSLGQGLEFLIYFQGNSAPDKSGLPSDRFSAERTGGSVSTLTIQRTQQEDSAVYLCASSSDGWEKLFFGSGTQLSVL.

This clone was detected only a few times. The chain carries TRBV19 and TRBJ1-1; possible D gene TRBD1, 6 bases. This CDR3 region has 14 residues. CDR1 is LNHDA, CDR2 SQIVND, per germline (reference sequence). The V end lost 3 bases, the J end lost 11 bases, and 19 bases lay between the germline ends. CDR3 sequence (DNA): TGTGCCAGTAGTATTTTGCACCTTCAGGGGAGGGCTTTCTTT. Translating it yields CASSILHLQGRAFF.

The chain combines TRBV28 with TRBJ1-2; D uncertain. Germline assignment: CDR1 MDHEN and CDR2 SYDVKM. The CDR3 extends over 14 amino acids. V was cut by 2 bases and J by 4 bases, with 11 bases left in between. The chain's CDR3 is CASSLKRPPYGYTF. CDR3 DNA: TGTGCCAGCAGTTTAAAGCGGCCGCCCTATGGCTACACCTTC.

The CDR3 region has the DNA TGTGCCTGGAGTCCTCTCCTAGCCGGTACACCCGACGGCCTAGCCCACACCGGGGAGCTGTTTTTT. It yields the protein CAWSPLLAGTPDGLAHTGELFF. The gene calls are TRBV30 and TRBJ2-2, with TRBD2 as a possible D gene (5 bases). There are 22 residues in the CDR3. Germline V CDR1 and CDR2: GTSNPN, SVGIG (reference sequence). V gave up 2 bases and J gave up 3 bases, with 34 bases separating them.

The CDR3 spells CASGTPNSYEQYF. The CDR3 region has the DNA TGTGCCAGCGGGACCCCGAACTCCTACGAGCAGTACTTC. The chain carries TRBV27 and TRBJ2-7; the D gene could be TRBD1 or TRBD2 (5 bases each). Germline V CDR1 and CDR2: MNHEY, SMNVEV (reference sequence). The CDR3 loop spans 13 amino acids. V dropped 8 bases and J dropped 0 bases, with 11 bases sitting between them.

This clone was recorded only once. The J gene is TRBJ2-1, the V gene TRBV15; D may be TRBD1 (5 bases). Germline assignment: CDR1 LNHNV and CDR2 YYDKDF (reference sequence). The length of the CDR3 is 13 residues. The germline V and J ends were trimmed by 9 bases and 8 bases, with 17 bases remaining between them. The CDR3 sequence is CATSFHRYYEQFF. The CDR3 nucleotides read TGTGCCACATCATTTCACAGGTACTATGAGCAGTTCTTC.

The chain recombines TRBV5-1 with TRBJ2-1; possible D gene TRBD1, 6 bases. Trimming removed 0 bases from V and 0 bases from J, with 13 bases in between. The germline gives CDR1 SGHRS, CDR2 YFSETQ. CDR3 length: 17 amino acids. The DNA of the CDR3 is TGCGCCAGCAGCTTGGCCCCTCAGGGGAGCTCCTACAATGAGCAGTTCTTC. Translated: CASSLAPQGSSYNEQFF.

The chain has TRBV4-3 and TRBJ1-1, with D unresolved. The ends were cut back, 0 bases at V and 0 bases at J, with 8 bases in the middle. The CDR3 length is 15 residues. Looked up from germline, CDR1 is LGHNA and CDR2 is YSLEER. CDR3 region: CASSQDPTVNTEAFF. The CDR3 DNA follows: TGCGCCAGCAGCCAAGATCCAACAGTGAACACTGAAGCTTTCTTT.

About this clone: Other DNA sequences in the sample encode the same CDR3. This chain connects TRBV3-1 (or the pseudogene TRBV3-2) to TRBJ1-2, with 8 positions matching TRBD1. There are 13 residues in the CDR3. Trimming took 4 bases from V and 4 from J; bases not matched to a gene: 2. Germline V gene sequence: CDR1 LGHDT, CDR2 YNNKEL (reference sequence). The CDR3 spells CASSRQGIYGYTF. The CDR3 DNA is TGTGCCAGCAGCCGACAGGGGATCTATGGCTACACCTTC.

CDR3 loop: CASSYRTGAAGRYF. The CDR3 DNA is TGTGCCAGCAGTTACCGGACAGGGGCCGCAGGGCGGTACTTC. The chain has TRBV6-5 and TRBJ2-7; 9 bases line up with TRBD1. Germline-derived CDR1 and CDR2 are MNHEY and SVGAGI. The V segment lost 2 bases and the J segment 12 bases; nucleotides outside the gene matches: 11. The CDR3 is 14 amino acids.

A remark on this clone: Distinct nucleotide sequences in the sample also encode this CDR3. The rearrangement links TRBV18 to TRBJ2-1; 8 bases line up with TRBD2. Germline trimming cut 3 bases from V and 3 bases from J; bases unmatched to any gene: 4. The CDR3 sequence is 15 residues long. The germline V gene encodes CDR1 KGHSH and CDR2 LQKENI. In DNA form, the CDR3 reads TGTGCCAGCTCACCGAGAACTAGCGGCTACAATGAGCAGTTCTTC. Translated: CASSPRTSGYNEQFF.

The CDR3 sequence is CASSLRRGVLSYNEQFF. Here the CDR3 DNA reads TGTGCCAGCAGCTTAAGGCGAGGAGTTCTTTCCTACAATGAGCAGTTCTTC. The chain uses TRBV7-2 and TRBJ2-1, with D unclear. Germline V lookup: CDR1 SGHTA, CDR2 FQGNSA. V lost 2 bases, J lost 1 base, and 15 bases lay in between. The length of the CDR3 is 17 residues.

V is TRBV12-3 or TRBV12-4 and J is TRBJ1-2; no firm D call. V lost 6 bases and J 3 bases, leaving 11 bases between the germline ends. The CDR3 sequence is 13 residues long. CDR3 protein: CASSRTGDYGYTF. The CDR3 nucleotides are TGTGCCAGCAGCCGGACGGGCGACTATGGCTACACCTTC.

The chain joins TRBV4-1 to TRBJ2-1; 9 bases match TRBD2. The CDR3 sequence is 19 residues long. V trimming: 1 base; J trimming: 5 bases; junction bases outside the gene matches: 15. The germline V gene has CDR1 MGHRA and CDR2 YSYEKL. The CDR3 protein is CASSQVFGDSGSEDNEQFF. CDR3 DNA sequence: TGCGCCAGCAGCCAAGTCTTCGGAGATAGCGGGAGTGAGGACAATGAGCAGTTCTTC.

The chain uses TRBV12-3 or TRBV12-4 and TRBJ1-3, with D possibly matching TRBD1 (6 bases). This CDR3 is built from 12 residues. V was clipped by 5 bases and J by 4 bases, with 6 bases between them. The CDR3 DNA reads TGTGCCAGCAGTACAGGGGGAAACACCATATATTTT. The encoded protein is CASSTGGNTIYF.

The chain has TRBV14 and TRBJ2-1; D uncertain. The CDR3 extends over 16 amino acids. V gave up 4 bases and J gave up 1 base, with 14 bases separating them. The germline CDR1 and CDR2 sequences are SGHDN and FVKESK. The CDR3 protein is CASSRARRRSYNEQFF. CDR3 nucleotide sequence: TGTGCCAGCAGCCGAGCTAGGCGGCGGTCCTACAATGAGCAGTTCTTC.

The rearrangement links TRBV19 to TRBJ2-5; TRBD1 might be the D (6 bases). Trimming shortened V by 8 bases and J by 4 bases, and 23 bases separated the two germline ends. The CDR3 consists of 16 residues. Looked up from germline, CDR1 is LNHDA and CDR2 is SQIVND (reference sequence). As DNA, the CDR3 is TGTGCCAGTCACACAAGGGGGAGCAGGGTGGGAGAGACCCAGTACTTC. The encoded protein is CASHTRGSRVGETQYF.